These 3 T cell receptor beta chains originate from one sample sequenced in a study of chemoradiotherapy in HPV16-positive cancers. Measured with immunoSEQ multiplex PCR; TCRdb has only the in-frame clones, and not every one. This repertoire shows several thousand clones, 79% found once; its top ten account for 7% to 10%. Here the sequenced sample was tumor tissue, taken from a patient who underwent chemoradiotherapy. All receptors derive from a human donor with HPV-associated anogenital cancer.

The chain carries TRBV6-5 and TRBJ2-3; D is undetermined. The CDR3 consists of 14 residues. The ends were cut back, 6 bases at V and 3 bases at J, with 13 bases in the middle. Germline CDR1 reads MNHEY; CDR2 reads SVGAGI. The CDR3 region is CASSPTTETDTQYF. CDR3 DNA: TGTGCCAGCAGCCCTACTACCGAAACAGATACGCAGTATTTT.

This chain joins TRBV5-8 and TRBJ2-3, with 8 bases that match TRBD1. Germline V CDR1 and CDR2: SGHTS, YDEGEE. V was pared by 0 bases and J by 4 bases, with 1 base of the junction left unmatched. There are 14 residues in the CDR3. The CDR3 here is CASSLGQGPDTQYF. The CDR3 DNA is TGTGCCAGCAGCTTGGGACAGGGGCCAGATACGCAGTATTTT.

The V and J genes are TRBV2 and TRBJ2-5; D is perhaps TRBD1 (5 bases). Germline V gene sequence: CDR1 SNHLY, CDR2 FYNNEI. CDR3 length: 14 residues. Trimming stripped 7 bases from V and 4 bases from J, with 16 bases between. The CDR3 is CASIPGRGGETQYF. Here the CDR3 DNA reads TGTGCCAGCATCCCCGGAAGGGGCGGAGAGACCCAGTACTTC.